The clone carrying this T cell receptor beta chain was observed many times. Its antigen is currently unknown. Template material for amplifying TCR beta CDR3 regions consisted of RNA transcripts. A first-round RT-PCR of the TCR CDR3 used the HTBI primer set. TCRdb redid the calling of the multiplex PCR reads with MiXCR, one entry per CDR3 protein. The sample consists of about 250,000 distinct CDR3 sequences, about 25% of them appearing once. CDR1 and CDR2 from the germline V gene are MNHNS and SASEGT. The CDR3 runs 13 residues. Trimming shortened V by 7 bases and J by 5 bases, and 12 bases separated the two germline ends. This sample holds PBMCs from about 9.3 ml fresh peripheral blood. This entry comes from a study of T cells in Graves' hyperthyroidism and ophthalmopathy. The overall study: Peripheral blood samples were taken at initial diagnosis, prior to any treatment.

Study-level findings and limits: The model made its ophthalmopathy prediction, and onset followed a median approximately six months later. Appearing also in blood were most of the thyroid clonotypes expanded above 0.001.

This chain uses TRBV6-1 with TRBJ1-5, with TRBD1 as a possible D gene (5 bases). The sequence was collected from a middle-aged woman with Graves' ophthalmopathy. Sequenced sample: blood. CDR3: CASTEGWDQPQHF. The CDR3 DNA follows: TGTGCCAGCACCGAGGGGTGGGATCAGCCCCAGCATTTT.